A selection of T cell receptor beta chains follows, all from one sample in a study of blood T cell repertoires in COVID-19. Profiled with immunoSEQ multiplex PCR; TCRdb holds only in-frame clones, not every one. The sample consists of roughly 220,000 clones, approximately 85% of them appearing once. The sequencing sample was made of peripheral blood. The receptors here all came from a woman at least 80 years old with COVID-19, enrolled during active disease. Each CDR3 is given without its conserved first and last residue. A D gene is named only where the DNA matches it firmly.

TRBJ2-7,TRBV4-1,TRBD1,ASSQADRVTAEQY
TRBJ2-1,TRBV10-3,-,AISDGGEKQF
TRBJ2-7,TRBV6-2/TRBV6-3,TRBD1,ASSSDRAYEQY
TRBJ1-6,TRBV3-1/TRBV3-2,TRBD1,ASSQATGVSPLH
TRBJ2-3,TRBV11-1,-,ASSLKRTFTDTQY
TRBJ2-2,TRBV2,TRBD1,ASSAGQGYTGELF
TRBJ1-1,TRBV3-1/TRBV3-2,-,ASSQVPNTEAF
TRBJ2-1,TRBV6-5,TRBD1,ASSLKGQGAYNEQF
TRBJ1-2,TRBV28,TRBD1,ASSVTFSGTGYGGYT
TRBJ1-6,TRBV19,TRBD1,ASSKWGQGDSPLH
TRBJ1-2,TRBV29-1,TRBD1,SVGHGQGNSYT
TRBJ1-6,TRBV5-1,TRBD1,ASSLAIGQGAASLH
TRBJ2-1,TRBV3-1/TRBV3-2,-,ASSQDLRSEQF
TRBJ2-7,TRBV10-1,TRBD2,ARKCSQTSGTRAYEQY
TRBJ1-2,TRBV28,-,ASSSTGPYGYT
TRBJ2-2,TRBV6-5,TRBD2,ASSYSRTSGTGELF
TRBJ1-2,TRBV12-3/TRBV12-4,-,ASSSVRRYGYT
TRBJ2-2,TRBV5-4,-,ASSLPGANTGELF
TRBJ1-3,TRBV19,-,ASSLYRGHRNTIY
TRBJ1-4,TRBV23-1,TRBD1,ASSQPEWDSGEKLF
TRBJ2-4,TRBV5-6,TRBD1,ASSKGQLAKNIQY
TRBJ2-7,TRBV11-2,TRBD2,ASSRGLAGYEQY
TRBJ2-3,TRBV5-6,-,ASSLSAGRTFRTDTQY
TRBJ2-1,TRBV20-1,TRBD2,SASMGLAGGHEQF
TRBJ2-2,TRBV24-1,TRBD1,ATSGDRGLPTGELF
TRBJ2-7,TRBV6-5,TRBD2,ASSYSSGGGYEQY
TRBJ2-1,TRBV14,TRBD2,ASSQGLELNEQF
TRBJ2-1,TRBV5-1,-,ASSSQGYEQF
TRBJ2-7,TRBV6-5,TRBD1,ASNRDRPYEQY
TRBJ1-4,TRBV7-9,TRBD1,ASSLRTGMGEKLF
TRBJ1-2,TRBV12-3/TRBV12-4,TRBD1,ASTRTGGSYT
TRBJ1-2,TRBV24-1,-,ATSGQSNYGYT